These 3 T cell receptor beta chains were all obtained from the same sample, sequenced in a study of preoperative IRX-2 immunotherapy in early breast cancer. Sample treatment: preoperative locoregional IRX-2 cytokine immunotherapy. Clones were read by immunoSEQ multiplex PCR, and TCRdb kept only the in-frame ones, dropping some. The data contain 20,000 to 25,000 clones, roughly 96% of them singletons. Sequencing used tumor tissue, obtained after IRX-2 immunotherapy. The receptor source for this set is a human donor with breast cancer.

V gene TRBV5-1 combines with J gene TRBJ2-1; 10 nucleotides line up with TRBD2. V lost 0 bases to trimming and J lost 8 bases; unmatched junction nucleotides: 11. Germline V gives CDR1 SGHRS, CDR2 YFSETQ. This CDR3 region has 17 residues. CDR3 sequence: CASSLEVLAGVWYEQFF. The CDR3 nucleotides read TGCGCCAGCAGCTTGGAGGTCCTAGCGGGAGTATGGTATGAGCAGTTCTTC.

The rearrangement links TRBV5-1 to TRBJ2-1; perhaps TRBD2 as D (5 bases). This CDR3 has 15 amino acids. Trimming removed 4 bases at V and 2 bases at J, with 13 bases between. CDR1 and CDR2 (germline): SGHRS, YFSETQ. The CDR3 DNA follows: TGCGCCAGCAGCGATTTCGGGGTTACCTACAATGAGCAGTTCTTC. This gives the protein CASSDFGVTYNEQFF.

The gene calls are TRBV7-2 and TRBJ2-3; weak D call: TRBD2 (6 bases). The V and J ends lost 0 bases and 4 bases respectively, with 14 bases between them. The CDR3 consists of 16 residues. The germline V gene encodes CDR1 SGHTA and CDR2 FQGNSA. The CDR3 nucleotides read TGTGCCAGCAGCTTAGCAAGACTAGATTTGGCAGATACGCAGTATTTT. Translation gives CASSLARLDLADTQYF.